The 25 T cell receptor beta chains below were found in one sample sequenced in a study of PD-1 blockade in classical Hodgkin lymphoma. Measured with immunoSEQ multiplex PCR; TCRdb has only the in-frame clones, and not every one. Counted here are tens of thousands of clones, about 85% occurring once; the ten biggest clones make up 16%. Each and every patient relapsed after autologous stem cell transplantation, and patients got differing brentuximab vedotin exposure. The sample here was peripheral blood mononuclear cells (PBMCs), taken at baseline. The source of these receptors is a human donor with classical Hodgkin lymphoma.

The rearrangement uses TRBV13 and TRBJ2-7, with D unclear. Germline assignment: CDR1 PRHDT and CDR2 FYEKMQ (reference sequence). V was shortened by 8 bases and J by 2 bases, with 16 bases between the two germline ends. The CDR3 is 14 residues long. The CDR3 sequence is CASSDQDSPYEQYF. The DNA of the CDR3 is TGTGCCAGCTCCGACCAGGATTCACCCTACGAGCAGTACTTC.

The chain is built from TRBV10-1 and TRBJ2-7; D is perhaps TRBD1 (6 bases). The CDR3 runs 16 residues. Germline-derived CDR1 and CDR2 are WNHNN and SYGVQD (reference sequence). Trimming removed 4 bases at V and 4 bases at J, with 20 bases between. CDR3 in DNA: TGCGCCAGCAGTGGGGTGGACAGCCTTAATATGTACGAGCAGTACTTC. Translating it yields CASSGVDSLNMYEQYF.

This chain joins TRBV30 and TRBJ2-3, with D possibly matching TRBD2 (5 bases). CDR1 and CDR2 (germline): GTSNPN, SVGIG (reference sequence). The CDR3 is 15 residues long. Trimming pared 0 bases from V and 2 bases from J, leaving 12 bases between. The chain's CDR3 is CAWSVRGKITDTQYF. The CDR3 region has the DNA TGTGCCTGGAGTGTACGGGGTAAGATCACAGATACGCAGTATTTT.

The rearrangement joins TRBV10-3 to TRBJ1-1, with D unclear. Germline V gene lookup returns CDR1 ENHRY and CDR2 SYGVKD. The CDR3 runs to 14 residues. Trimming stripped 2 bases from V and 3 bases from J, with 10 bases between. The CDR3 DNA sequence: TGTGCCATCAGTGAGCGACATCAAGACACTGAAGCTTTCTTT. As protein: CAISERHQDTEAFF.

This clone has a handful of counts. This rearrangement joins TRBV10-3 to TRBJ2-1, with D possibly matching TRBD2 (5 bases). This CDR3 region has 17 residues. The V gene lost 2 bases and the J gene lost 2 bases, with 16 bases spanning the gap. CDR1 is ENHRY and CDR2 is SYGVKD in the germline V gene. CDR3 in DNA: TGTGCCATCAGTGAGACTGGGCTAGACGGGACCTACAATGAGCAGTTCTTC. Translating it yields CAISETGLDGTYNEQFF.

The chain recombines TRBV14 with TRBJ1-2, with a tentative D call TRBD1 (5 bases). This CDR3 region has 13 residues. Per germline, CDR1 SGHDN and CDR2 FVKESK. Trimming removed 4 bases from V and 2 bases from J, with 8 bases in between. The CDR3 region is CASSLRQNYGYTF. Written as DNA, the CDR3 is TGTGCCAGCAGCCTCCGACAGAACTATGGCTACACCTTC.

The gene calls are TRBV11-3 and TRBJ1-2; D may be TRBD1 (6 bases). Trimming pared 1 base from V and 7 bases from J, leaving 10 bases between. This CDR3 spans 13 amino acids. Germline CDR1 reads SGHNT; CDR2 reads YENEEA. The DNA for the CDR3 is TGTGCCAGCAGCTTAGGGGGGCGGGTTGGCTACACCTTC. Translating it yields CASSLGGRVGYTF.

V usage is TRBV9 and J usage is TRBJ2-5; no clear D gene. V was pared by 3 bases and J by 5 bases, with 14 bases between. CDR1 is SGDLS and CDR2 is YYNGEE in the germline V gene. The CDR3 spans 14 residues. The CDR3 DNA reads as TGTGCCAGCAGCGGTCCGTCACCGGACGAGACCCAGTACTTC. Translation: CASSGPSPDETQYF.

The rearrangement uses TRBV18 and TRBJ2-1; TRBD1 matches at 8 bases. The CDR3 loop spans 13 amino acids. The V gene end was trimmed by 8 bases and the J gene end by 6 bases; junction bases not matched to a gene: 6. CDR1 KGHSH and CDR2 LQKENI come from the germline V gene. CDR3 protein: CASTDRARNEQFF. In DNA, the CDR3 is TGTGCCAGCACGGACAGGGCACGCAATGAGCAGTTCTTC.

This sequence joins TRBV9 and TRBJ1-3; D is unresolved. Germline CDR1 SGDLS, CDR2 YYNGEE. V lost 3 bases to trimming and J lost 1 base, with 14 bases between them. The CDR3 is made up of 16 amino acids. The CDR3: CASSAWPTASGNTIYF. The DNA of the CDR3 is TGTGCCAGCAGCGCCTGGCCGACTGCATCTGGAAACACCATATATTTT. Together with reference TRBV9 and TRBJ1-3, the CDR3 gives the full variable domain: DSGVTQTPKHLITATGQRVTLRCSPRSGDLSVYWYQQSLDQGLQFLIQYYNGEERAKGNILERFSAQQFPDLHSELNLSSLELGDSALYFCASSAWPTASGNTIYFGEGSWLTVV.

The CDR3 DNA reads as TGTGCCAGCAGCTTGGTCGGCTCTGGGGCCAACGTCCTGACTTTC. Protein: CASSLVGSGANVLTF. This chain uses TRBV5-5 with TRBJ2-6; unclear D gene. Germline V lookup: CDR1 SGHKS, CDR2 YYEKEE (reference sequence). V gave up 0 bases and J gave up 0 bases, with 4 bases separating them. This CDR3 is built from 15 residues.

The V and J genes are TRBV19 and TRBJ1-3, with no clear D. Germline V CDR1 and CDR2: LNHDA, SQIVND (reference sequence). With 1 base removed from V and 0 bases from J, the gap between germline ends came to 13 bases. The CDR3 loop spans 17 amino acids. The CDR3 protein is CASSIVSAVTSGNTIYF. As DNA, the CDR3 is TGTGCCAGTAGTATAGTTTCGGCCGTTACCTCTGGAAACACCATATATTTT.

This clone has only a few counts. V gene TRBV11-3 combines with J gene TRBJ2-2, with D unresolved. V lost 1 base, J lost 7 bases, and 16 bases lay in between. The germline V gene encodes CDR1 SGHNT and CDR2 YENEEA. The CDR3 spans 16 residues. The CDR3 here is CASSLAPGLPNGELFF. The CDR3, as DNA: TGTGCCAGCAGCTTAGCTCCGGGCCTCCCCAACGGGGAGCTGTTTTTT.

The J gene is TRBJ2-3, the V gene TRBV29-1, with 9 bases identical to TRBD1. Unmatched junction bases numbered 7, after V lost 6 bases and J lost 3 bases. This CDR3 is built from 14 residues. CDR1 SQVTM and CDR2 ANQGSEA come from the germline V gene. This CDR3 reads CSVGAGTGTDTQYF. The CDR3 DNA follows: TGCAGCGTGGGAGCAGGGACAGGGACAGATACGCAGTATTTT.

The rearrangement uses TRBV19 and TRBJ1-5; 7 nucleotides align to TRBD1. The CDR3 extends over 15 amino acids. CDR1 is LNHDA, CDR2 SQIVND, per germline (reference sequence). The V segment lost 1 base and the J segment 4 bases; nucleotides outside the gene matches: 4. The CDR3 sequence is CASSIVARGNQPQHF. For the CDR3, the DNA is TGTGCCAGTAGTATAGTGGCCAGGGGGAATCAGCCCCAGCATTTT.

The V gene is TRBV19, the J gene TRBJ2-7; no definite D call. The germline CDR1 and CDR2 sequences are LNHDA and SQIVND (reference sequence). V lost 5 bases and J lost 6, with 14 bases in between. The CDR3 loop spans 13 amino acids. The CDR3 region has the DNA TGTGCCAGTAGTTTAACTGGGATATCCGAGCAGTACGTC. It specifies CASSLTGISEQYV.

CDR3 nucleotides: TGTGCCAGCAGTTTAATTAGGGCTGGGGATTCACCCCTCCACTTT. This gives the protein CASSLIRAGDSPLHF. This chain connects TRBV27 to TRBJ1-6; D is undetermined. Trimming took 2 bases from V and 8 from J, leaving 13 bases between them. The germline V gene encodes CDR1 MNHEY and CDR2 SMNVEV (reference sequence). This CDR3 is 15 amino acids long.

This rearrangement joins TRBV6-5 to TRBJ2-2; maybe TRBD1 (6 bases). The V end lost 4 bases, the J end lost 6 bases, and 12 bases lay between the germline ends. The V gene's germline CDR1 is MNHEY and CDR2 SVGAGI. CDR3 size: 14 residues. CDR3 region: CASSFGTSPGELFF. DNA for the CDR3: TGTGCCAGCAGTTTCGGGACAAGCCCCGGGGAGCTGTTTTTT.

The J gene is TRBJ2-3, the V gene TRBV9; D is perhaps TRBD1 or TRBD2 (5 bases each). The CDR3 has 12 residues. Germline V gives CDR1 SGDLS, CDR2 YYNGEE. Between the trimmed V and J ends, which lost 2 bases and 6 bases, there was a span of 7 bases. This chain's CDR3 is CASSVWGDTQYF. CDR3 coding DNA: TGTGCCAGCAGCGTCTGGGGGGATACGCAGTATTTT.

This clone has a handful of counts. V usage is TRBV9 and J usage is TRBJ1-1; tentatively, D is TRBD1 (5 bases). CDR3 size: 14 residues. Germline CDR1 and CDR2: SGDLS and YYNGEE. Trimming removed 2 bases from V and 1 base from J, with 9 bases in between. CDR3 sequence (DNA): TGTGCCAGCAGCGTCGGACACACGAACACTGAAGCTTTCTTT. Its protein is CASSVGHTNTEAFF.

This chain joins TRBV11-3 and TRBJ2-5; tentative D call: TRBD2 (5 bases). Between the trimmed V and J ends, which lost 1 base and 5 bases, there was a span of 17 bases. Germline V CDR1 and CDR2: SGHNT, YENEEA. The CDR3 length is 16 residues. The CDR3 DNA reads TGTGCCAGCAGCTTAGCGTCAGGTTCTCAGCGGGAGACCCAGTACTTC. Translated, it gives CASSLASGSQRETQYF.

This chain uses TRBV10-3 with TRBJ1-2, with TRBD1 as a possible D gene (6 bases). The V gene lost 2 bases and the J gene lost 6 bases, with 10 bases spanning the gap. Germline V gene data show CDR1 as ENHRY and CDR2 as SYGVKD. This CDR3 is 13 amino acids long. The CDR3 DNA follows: TGTGCCATCAGTGAGAGGGGGATCCATGGCTACACCTTC. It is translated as CAISERGIHGYTF.

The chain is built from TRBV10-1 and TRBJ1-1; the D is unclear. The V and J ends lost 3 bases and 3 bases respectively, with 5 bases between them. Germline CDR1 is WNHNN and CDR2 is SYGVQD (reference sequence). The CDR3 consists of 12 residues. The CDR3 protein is CASSDEYTEAFF. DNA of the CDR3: TGCGCCAGCAGTGACGAGTACACTGAAGCTTTCTTT.

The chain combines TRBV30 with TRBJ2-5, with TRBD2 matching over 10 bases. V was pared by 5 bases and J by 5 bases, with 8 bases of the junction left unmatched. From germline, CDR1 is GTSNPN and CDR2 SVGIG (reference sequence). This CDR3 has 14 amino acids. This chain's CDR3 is CAWSGLAAVETQYF. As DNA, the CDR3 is TGTGCCTGGTCTGGACTAGCGGCGGTTGAGACCCAGTACTTC.

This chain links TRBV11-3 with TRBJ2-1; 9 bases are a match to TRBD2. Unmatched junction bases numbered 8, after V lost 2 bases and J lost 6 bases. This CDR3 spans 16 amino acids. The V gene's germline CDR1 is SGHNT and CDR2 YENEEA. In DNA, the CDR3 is TGTGCCAGCAGCTTACTGGGCAATAGCGGGAGCAATGAGCAGTTCTTC. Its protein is CASSLLGNSGSNEQFF. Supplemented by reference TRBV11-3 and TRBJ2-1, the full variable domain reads EAGVVQSPRYKIIEKKQPVAFWCNPISGHNTLYWYLQNLGQGPELLIRYENEEAVDDSQLPKDRFSAERLKGVDSTLKIQPAELGDSAVYLCASSLLGNSGSNEQFFGPGTRLTVL.